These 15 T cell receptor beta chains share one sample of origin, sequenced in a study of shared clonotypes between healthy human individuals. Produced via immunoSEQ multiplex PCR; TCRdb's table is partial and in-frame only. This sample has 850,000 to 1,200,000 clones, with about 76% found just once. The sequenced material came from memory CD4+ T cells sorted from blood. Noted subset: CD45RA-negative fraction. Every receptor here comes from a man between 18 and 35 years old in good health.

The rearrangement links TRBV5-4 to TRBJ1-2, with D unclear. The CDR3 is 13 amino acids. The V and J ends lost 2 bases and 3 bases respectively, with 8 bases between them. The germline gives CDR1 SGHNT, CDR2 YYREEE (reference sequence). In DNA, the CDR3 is TGTGCCAGCAGCTTTGGCGGGGACTATGGCTACACCTTC. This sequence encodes CASSFGGDYGYTF.

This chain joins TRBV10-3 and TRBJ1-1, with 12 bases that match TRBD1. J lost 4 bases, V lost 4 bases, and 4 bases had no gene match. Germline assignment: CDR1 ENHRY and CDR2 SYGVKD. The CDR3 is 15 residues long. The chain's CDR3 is CAISGDRGRFTEAFF. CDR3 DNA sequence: TGTGCCATCAGTGGGGACAGGGGGCGATTCACTGAAGCTTTCTTT.

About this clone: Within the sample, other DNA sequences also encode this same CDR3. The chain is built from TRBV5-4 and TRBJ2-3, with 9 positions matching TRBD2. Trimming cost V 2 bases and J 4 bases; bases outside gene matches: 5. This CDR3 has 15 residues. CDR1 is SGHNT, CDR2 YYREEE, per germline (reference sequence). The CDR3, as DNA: TGTGCCAGCAGCTTCGGCGGGGGGGCCTCAGATACGCAGTATTTT. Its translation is CASSFGGGASDTQYF.

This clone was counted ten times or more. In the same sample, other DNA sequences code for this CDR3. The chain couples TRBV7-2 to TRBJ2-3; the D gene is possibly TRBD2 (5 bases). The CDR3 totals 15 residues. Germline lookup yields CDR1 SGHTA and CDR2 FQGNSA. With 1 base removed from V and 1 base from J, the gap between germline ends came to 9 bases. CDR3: CASSLGRGGTDTQYF. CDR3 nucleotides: TGTGCCAGCAGCTTAGGTCGGGGAGGCACAGATACGCAGTATTTT.

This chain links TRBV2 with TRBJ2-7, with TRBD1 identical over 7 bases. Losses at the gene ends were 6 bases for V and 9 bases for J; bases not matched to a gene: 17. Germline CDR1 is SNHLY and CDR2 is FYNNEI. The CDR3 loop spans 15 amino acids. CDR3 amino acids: CASRAARTGGDGQYF. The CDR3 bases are TGTGCCAGCAGAGCCGCACGGACAGGTGGGGACGGGCAGTACTTC.

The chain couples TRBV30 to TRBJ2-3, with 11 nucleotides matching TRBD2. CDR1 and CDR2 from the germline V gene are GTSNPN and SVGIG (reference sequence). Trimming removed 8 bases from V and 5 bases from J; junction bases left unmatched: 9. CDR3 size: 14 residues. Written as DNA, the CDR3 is TGTGCCGGACGAACTAGCGGGAGACTAGATACGCAGTATTTT. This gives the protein CAGRTSGRLDTQYF.

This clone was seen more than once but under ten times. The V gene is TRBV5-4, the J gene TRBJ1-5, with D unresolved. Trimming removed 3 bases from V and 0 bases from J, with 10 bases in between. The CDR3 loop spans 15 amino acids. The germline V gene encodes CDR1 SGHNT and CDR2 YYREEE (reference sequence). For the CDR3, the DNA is TGTGCCAGCAGCTCGGACGGAGGTAGCAATCAGCCCCAGCATTTT. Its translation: CASSSDGGSNQPQHF.

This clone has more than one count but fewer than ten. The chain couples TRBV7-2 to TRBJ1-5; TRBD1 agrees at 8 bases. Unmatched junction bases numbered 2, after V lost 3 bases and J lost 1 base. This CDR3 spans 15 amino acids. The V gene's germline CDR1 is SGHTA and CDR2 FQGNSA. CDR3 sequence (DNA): TGTGCCAGCAGCTTGGACAGGGCGAGCAATCAGCCCCAGCATTTT. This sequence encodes CASSLDRASNQPQHF. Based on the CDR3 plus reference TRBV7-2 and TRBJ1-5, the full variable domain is GAGVSQSPSNKVTEKGKDVELRCDPISGHTALYWYRQSLGQGLEFLIYFQGNSAPDKSGLPSDRFSAERTGGSVSTLTIQRTQQEDSAVYLCASSLDRASNQPQHFGDGTRLSIL.

CDR3 coding DNA: TGTGCTAGTGGTCCCGGGACAGGGGGATCAACTAATGAAAAACTGTTTTTT. This encodes CASGPGTGGSTNEKLFF. The V call is TRBV12-5, the J call TRBJ1-4, with 11 bases matching TRBD1. This CDR3 region has 17 residues. Germline lookup yields CDR1 LGHNT and CDR2 FRNRAP. V was clipped by 5 bases and J by 0 bases; unmatched bases: 5.

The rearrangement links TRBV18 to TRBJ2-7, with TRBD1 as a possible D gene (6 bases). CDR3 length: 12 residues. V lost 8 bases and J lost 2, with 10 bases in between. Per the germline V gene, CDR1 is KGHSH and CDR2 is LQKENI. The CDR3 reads CASAQGPYEQYF. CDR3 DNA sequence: TGTGCCAGCGCCCAGGGGCCCTACGAGCAGTACTTC.

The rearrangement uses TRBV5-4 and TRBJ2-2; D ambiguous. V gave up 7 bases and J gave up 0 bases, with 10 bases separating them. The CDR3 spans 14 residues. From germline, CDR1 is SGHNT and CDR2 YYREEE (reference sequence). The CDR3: CASGVASNTGELFF. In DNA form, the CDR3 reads TGTGCCAGCGGGGTAGCCTCGAACACCGGGGAGCTGTTTTTT.

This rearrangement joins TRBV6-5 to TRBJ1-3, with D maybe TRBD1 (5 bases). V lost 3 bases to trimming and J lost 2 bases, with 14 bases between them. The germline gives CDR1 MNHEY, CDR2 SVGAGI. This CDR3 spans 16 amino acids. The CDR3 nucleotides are TGTGCCAGCAGTTATGGCCTATCGACAGCTGGAAACACCATATATTTT. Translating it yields CASSYGLSTAGNTIYF.

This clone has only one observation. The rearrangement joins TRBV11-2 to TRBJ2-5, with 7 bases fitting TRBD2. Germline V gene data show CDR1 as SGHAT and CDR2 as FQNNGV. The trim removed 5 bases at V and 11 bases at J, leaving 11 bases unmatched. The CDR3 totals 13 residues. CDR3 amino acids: CASSATPPGLQYF. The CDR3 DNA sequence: TGTGCCAGCAGCGCGACTCCACCGGGACTACAGTACTTC. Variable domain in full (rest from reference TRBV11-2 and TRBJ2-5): EAGVAQSPRYKIIEKRQSVAFWCNPISGHATLYWYQQILGQGPKLLIQFQNNGVVDDSQLPKDRFSAERLKGVDSTLKIQPAKLEDSAVYLCASSATPPGLQYFGPGTRLLVL.

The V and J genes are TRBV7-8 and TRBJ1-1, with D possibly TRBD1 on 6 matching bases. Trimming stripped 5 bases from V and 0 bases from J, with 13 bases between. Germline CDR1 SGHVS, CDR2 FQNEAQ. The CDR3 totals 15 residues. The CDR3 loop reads CASSLTGTLNTEAFF. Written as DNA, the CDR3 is TGTGCCAGCAGCCTTACCGGGACACTGAACACTGAAGCTTTCTTT.

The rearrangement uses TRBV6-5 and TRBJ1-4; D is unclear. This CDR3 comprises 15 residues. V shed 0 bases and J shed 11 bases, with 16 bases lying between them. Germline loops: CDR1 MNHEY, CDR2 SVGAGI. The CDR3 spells CASSYSGNSLKKLFF. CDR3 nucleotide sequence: TGTGCCAGCAGTTACTCAGGGAACAGCTTGAAGAAACTGTTTTTT.